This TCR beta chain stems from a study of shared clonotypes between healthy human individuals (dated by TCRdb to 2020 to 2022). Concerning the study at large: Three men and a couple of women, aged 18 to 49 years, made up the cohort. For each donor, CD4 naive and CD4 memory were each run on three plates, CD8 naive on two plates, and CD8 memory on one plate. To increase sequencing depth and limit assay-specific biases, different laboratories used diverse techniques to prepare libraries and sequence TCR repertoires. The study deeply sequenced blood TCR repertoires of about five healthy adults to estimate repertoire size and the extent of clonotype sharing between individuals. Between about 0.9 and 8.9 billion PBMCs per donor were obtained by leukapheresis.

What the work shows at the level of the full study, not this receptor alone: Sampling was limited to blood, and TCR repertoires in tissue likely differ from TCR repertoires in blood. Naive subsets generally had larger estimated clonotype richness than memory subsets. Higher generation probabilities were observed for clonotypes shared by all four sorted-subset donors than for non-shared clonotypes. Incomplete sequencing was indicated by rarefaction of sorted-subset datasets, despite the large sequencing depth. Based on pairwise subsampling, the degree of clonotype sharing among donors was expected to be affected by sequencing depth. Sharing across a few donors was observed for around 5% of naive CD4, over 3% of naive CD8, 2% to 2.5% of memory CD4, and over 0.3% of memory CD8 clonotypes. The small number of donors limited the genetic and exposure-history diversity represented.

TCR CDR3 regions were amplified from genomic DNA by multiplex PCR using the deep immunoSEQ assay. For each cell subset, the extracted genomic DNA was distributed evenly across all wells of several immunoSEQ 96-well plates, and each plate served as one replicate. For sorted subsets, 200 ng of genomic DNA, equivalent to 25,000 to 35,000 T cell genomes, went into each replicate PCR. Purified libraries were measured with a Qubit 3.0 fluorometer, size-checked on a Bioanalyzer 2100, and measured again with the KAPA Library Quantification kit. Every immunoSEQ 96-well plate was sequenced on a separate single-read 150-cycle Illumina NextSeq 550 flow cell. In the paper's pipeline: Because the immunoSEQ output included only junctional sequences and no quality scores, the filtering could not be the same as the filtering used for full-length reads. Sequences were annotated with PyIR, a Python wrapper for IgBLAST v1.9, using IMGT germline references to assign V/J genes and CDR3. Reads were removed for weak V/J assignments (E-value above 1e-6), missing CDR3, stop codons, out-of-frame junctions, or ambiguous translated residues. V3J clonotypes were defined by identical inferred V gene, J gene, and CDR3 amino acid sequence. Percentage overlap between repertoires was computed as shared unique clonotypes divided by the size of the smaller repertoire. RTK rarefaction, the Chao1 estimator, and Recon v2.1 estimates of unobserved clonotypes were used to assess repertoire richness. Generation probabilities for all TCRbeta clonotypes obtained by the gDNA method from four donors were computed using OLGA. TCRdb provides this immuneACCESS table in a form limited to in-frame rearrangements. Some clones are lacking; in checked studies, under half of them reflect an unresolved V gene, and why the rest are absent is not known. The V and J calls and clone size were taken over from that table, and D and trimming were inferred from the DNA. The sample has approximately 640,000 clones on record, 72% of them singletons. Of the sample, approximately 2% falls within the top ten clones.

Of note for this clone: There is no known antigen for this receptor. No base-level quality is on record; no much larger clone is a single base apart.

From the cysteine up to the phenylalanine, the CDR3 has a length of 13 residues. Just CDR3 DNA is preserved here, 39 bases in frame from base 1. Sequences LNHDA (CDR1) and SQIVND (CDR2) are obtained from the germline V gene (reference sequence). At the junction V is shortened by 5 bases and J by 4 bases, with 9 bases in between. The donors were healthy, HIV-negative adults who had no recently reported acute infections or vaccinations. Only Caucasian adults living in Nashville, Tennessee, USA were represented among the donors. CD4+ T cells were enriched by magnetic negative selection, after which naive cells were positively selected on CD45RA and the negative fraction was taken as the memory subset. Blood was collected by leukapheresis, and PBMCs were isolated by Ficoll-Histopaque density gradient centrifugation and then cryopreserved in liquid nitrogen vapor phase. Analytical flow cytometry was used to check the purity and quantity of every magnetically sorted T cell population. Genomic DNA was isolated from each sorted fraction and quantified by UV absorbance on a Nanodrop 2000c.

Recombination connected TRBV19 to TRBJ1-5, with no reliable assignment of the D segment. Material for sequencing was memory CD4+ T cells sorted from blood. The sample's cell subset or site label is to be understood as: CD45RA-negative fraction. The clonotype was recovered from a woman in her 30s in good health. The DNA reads TGTGCCAGTAGTGCTAGTTGGAATCAGCCCCAGCATTTT. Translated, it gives CASSASWNQPQHF.